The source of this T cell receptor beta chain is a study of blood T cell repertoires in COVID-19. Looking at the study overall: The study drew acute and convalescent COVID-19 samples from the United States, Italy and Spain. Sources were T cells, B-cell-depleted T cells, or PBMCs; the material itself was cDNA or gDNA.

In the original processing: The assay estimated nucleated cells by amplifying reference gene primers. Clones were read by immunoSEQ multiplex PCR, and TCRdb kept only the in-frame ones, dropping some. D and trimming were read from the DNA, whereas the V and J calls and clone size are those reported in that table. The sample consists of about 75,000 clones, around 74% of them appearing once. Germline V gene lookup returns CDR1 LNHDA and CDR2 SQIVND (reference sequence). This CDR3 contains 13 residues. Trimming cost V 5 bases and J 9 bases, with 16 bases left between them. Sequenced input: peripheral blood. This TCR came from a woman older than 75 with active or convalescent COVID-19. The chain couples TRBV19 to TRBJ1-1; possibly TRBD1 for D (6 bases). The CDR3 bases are TGTGCCAGTAGTTCTCGGGACACCCAGAAAGCTTTCTTT. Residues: CASSSRDTQKAFF.